This T cell receptor (beta chain) was sequenced for a study of T-cell memory formation after mild COVID-19. Study details: Largely donor-specific sequence clusters came from two donors.

This clonotype was detected only a few times. Its matching antigen is unknown. Study results and caveats: Contracting clones localized mainly to CM and EM when CD4+ and mainly to EMRA when CD8+. The study found balanced CD4/CD8 in clones contracting day 15 to 85 and a CD4+ lean in later expanders.

Germline-derived CDR1 and CDR2 are LGHDT and YNNKEL (reference sequence). This CDR3 has 18 amino acids. The V and J ends lost 0 bases and 1 base respectively, with 15 bases between them. TCRdb fed the 5' RACE reads into MiXCR, producing one record per CDR3 protein. Of under 550,000 distinct CDR3 sequences in the sample, roughly 18% are singletons; the top ten hold about 22%. Sequences were obtained from PBMCs or a T cell subset sorted from them (not recorded which). This sequence originates from a man in his late teens or twenties who had mild COVID-19 (a few samples of this study predate the infection). Cell type and time point are not known. This chain links TRBV3-1 with TRBJ2-2; D possibly uses TRBD1 or TRBD2 (5 bases each). The CDR3 coding sequence is TGTGCCAGCAGCCAAGATCCCAGGGAGCGGATGAACACCGGGGAGCTGTTTTTT. Residues: CASSQDPRERMNTGELFF.